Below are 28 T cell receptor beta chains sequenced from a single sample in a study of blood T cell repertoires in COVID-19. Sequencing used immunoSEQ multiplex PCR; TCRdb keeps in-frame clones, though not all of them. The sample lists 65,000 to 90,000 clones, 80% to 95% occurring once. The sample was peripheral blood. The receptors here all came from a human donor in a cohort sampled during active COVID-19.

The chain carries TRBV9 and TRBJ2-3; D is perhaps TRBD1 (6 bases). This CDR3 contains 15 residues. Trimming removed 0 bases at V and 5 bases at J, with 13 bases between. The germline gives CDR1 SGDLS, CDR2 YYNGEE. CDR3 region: CASSVESGVIDTQYF. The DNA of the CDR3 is TGTGCCAGCAGCGTAGAGTCAGGGGTTATAGATACGCAGTATTTT.

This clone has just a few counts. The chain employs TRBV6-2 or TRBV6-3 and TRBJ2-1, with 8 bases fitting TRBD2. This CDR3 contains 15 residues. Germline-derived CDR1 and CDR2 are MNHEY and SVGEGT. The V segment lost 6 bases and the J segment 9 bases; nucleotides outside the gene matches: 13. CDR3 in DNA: TGTGCCAGCAGCAGACAAGCGGGGGTAATTGGTGAGCAGTTCTTC. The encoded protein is CASSRQAGVIGEQFF.

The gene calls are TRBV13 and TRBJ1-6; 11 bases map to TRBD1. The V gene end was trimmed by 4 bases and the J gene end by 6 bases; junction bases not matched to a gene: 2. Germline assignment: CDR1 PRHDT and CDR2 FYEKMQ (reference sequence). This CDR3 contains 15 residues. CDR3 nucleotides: TGTGCCAGCAGCTCTGGGACAGGGGGTAATTCACCCCTCCACTTT. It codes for CASSSGTGGNSPLHF.

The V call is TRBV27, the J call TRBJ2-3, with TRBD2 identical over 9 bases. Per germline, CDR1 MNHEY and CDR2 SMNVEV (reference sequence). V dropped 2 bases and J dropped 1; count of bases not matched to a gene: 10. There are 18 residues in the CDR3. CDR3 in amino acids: CASSLLWRGGRGTDTQYF. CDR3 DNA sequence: TGTGCCAGCAGTTTACTCTGGCGGGGGGGCCGGGGCACAGATACGCAGTATTTT.

The CDR3 nucleotides are TGTGCCAGCAGTTTATTATCTACTCAGGGGTCCACAGATACGCAGTATTTT. It is translated as CASSLLSTQGSTDTQYF. The chain has TRBV28 and TRBJ2-3, with D possibly matching TRBD1 (6 bases). Germline CDR1 MDHEN, CDR2 SYDVKM. CDR3 length equals 17 residues. The V gene lost 1 base and the J gene lost 2 bases, with 16 bases spanning the gap.

CDR3 coding DNA: TGCGCCAGCTCGCAGGGGTCCTCAAACATTCAGTACTTC. As protein: CASSQGSSNIQYF. This chain links TRBV5-1 with TRBJ2-4; D possibly corresponds to TRBD1 (6 bases). V lost 7 bases and J 6 bases, leaving 14 bases between the germline ends. The CDR3 length is 13 residues. Germline V gene data show CDR1 as SGHRS and CDR2 as YFSETQ. Full variable domain (outside the CDR3, taken from reference TRBV5-1 and TRBJ2-4): KAGVTQTPRYLIKTRGQQVTLSCSPISGHRSVSWYQQTPGQGLQFLFEYFSETQRNKGNFPGRFSGRQFSNSRSEMNVSTLELGDSALYLCASSQGSSNIQYFGAGTRLSVL.

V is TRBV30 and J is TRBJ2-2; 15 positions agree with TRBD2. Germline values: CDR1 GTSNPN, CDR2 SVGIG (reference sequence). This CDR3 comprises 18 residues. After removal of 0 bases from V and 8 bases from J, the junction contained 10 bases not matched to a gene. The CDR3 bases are TGTGCCTGGAGTGTAACCCGGACTAGCGGGGGGGCCGCGGGGGAGCTGTTTTTT. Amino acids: CAWSVTRTSGGAAGELFF.

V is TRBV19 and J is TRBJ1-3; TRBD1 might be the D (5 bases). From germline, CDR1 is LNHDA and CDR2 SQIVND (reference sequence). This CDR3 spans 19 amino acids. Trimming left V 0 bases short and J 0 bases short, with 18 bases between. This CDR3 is CASSIDRAGTSSSGNTIYF. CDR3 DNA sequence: TGTGCCAGTAGTATAGATCGAGCCGGGACTTCAAGCTCTGGAAACACCATATATTTT.

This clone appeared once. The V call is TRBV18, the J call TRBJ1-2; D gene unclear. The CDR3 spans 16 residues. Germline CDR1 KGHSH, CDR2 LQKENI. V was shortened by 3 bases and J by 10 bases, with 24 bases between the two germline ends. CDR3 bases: TGTGCCAGCTCACCCACACTAGCCAATCTTCGAACCCCCTACACCTTC. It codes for CASSPTLANLRTPYTF.

CDR3: CASRASDGGSGGLFF. Here the CDR3 DNA reads TGTGCCAGCAGGGCCTCGGACGGAGGAAGCGGGGGACTGTTTTTT. The gene calls are TRBV25-1 and TRBJ1-4, with D possibly TRBD1 on 5 matching bases. Per germline, CDR1 MGHDK and CDR2 SYGVNS. This CDR3 is 15 amino acids long. V was trimmed by 6 bases and J by 13 bases, leaving 24 bases between them. The variable domain in full, completed from reference TRBV25-1 and TRBJ1-4, reads EADIYQTPRYLVIGTGKKITLECSQTMGHDKMYWYQQDPGMELHLIHYSYGVNSTEKGDLSSESTVSRIRTEHFPLTLESARPSHTSQYLCASRASDGGSGGLFFGSGTQLSVL.

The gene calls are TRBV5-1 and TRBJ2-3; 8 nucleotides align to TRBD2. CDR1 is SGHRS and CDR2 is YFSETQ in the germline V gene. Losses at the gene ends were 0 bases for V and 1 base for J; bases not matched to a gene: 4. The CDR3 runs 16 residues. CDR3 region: CASSLAPLAGTDTQYF. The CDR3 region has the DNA TGCGCCAGCAGCTTGGCCCCACTAGCGGGCACAGATACGCAGTATTTT.

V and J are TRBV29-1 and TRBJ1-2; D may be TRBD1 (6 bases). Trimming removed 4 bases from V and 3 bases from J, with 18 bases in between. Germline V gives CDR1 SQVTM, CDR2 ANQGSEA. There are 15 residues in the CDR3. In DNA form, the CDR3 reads TGCAGCGTTGGGGCAGGGGTTGGTGTTGACTATGGCTACACCTTC. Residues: CSVGAGVGVDYGYTF.

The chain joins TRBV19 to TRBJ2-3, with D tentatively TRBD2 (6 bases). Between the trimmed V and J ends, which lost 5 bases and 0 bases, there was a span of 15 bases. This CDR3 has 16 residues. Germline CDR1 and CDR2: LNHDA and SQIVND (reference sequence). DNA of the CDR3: TGTGCCAGTAGTCCGCGGGGTGCTTCTAGCACAGATACGCAGTATTTT. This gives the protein CASSPRGASSTDTQYF.

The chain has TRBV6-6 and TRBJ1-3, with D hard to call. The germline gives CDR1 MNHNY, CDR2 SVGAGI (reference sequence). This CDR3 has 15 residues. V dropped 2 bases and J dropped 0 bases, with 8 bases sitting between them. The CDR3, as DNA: TGTGCCAGCAGTTACGAGGGAGTCTCTGGAAACACCATATATTTT. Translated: CASSYEGVSGNTIYF.

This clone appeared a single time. Here the CDR3 reads CASSEQWGTGTDEQYF. As DNA, the CDR3 is TGTGCCAGCAGTGAACAGTGGGGGACAGGGACGGACGAGCAGTACTTC. The V and J genes are TRBV6-1 and TRBJ2-7, with 9 bases matching TRBD1. The germline V gene has CDR1 MNHNS and CDR2 SASEGT. V lost 2 bases to trimming and J lost 5 bases; unmatched junction nucleotides: 10. The CDR3 extends over 16 amino acids.

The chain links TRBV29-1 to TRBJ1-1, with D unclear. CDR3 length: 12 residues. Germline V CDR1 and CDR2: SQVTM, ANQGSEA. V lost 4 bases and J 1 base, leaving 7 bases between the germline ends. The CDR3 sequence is CSVVTANTEAFF. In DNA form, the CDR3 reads TGCAGCGTTGTAACTGCGAACACTGAAGCTTTCTTT.

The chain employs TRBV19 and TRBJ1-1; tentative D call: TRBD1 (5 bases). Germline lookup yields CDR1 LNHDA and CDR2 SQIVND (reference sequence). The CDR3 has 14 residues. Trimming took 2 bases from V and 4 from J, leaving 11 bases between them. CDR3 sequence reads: CASSIQGTGTEAFF. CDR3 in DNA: TGTGCCAGTAGTATACAGGGAACCGGCACTGAAGCTTTCTTT.

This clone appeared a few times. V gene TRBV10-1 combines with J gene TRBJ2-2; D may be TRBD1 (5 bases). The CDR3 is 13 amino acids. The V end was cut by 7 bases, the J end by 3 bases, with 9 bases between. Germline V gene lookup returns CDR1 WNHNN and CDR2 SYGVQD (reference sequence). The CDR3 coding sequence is TGCGCCAGCACCCAGGGTGACACCGGGGAGCTGTTTTTT. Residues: CASTQGDTGELFF.

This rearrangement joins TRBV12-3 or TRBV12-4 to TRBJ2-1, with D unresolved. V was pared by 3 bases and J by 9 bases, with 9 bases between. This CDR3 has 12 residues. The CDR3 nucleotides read TGTGCCAGCAGTTTGCGCGGAGTTGAGCAGTTCTTC. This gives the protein CASSLRGVEQFF.

The CDR3 sequence is CASSYGTGGEGTGELFF. In nucleotides, the CDR3 is TGTGCCAGCAGTTACGGGACAGGGGGTGAGGGCACCGGGGAGCTGTTTTTT. V is TRBV6-2 or TRBV6-3 and J is TRBJ2-2, with TRBD1 matching 11 bases. After removal of 2 bases from V and 4 bases from J, the junction contained 6 bases not matched to a gene. The germline V gene encodes CDR1 MNHEY and CDR2 SVGEGT. The CDR3 totals 17 residues.

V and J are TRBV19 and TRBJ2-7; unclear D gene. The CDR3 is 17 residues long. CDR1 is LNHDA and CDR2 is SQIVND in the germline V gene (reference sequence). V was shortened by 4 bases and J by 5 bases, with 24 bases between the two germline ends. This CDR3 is CASSTSLPWSIGDEQYF. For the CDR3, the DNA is TGTGCCAGTAGTACGTCCCTCCCGTGGAGTATTGGTGACGAGCAGTACTTC.

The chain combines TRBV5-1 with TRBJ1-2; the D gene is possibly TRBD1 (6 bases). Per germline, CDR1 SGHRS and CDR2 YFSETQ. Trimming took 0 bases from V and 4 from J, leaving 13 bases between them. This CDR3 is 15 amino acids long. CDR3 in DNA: TGCGCCAGCAGCTTGGATGAGGACAGAGTCTATGGCTACACCTTC. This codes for CASSLDEDRVYGYTF. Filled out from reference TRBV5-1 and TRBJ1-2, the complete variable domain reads KAGVTQTPRYLIKTRGQQVTLSCSPISGHRSVSWYQQTPGQGLQFLFEYFSETQRNKGNFPGRFSGRQFSNSRSEMNVSTLELGDSALYLCASSLDEDRVYGYTFGSGTRLTVV.

The CDR3 spells CRGRGCDEQFF. The CDR3 nucleotides are TGCAGAGGGAGGGGGTGTGATGAGCAGTTCTTC. J is TRBJ2-1 and V is TRBV29-1, with D tentatively TRBD2 (7 bases). The CDR3 extends over 11 amino acids. Germline V gives CDR1 SQVTM, CDR2 ANQGSEA.

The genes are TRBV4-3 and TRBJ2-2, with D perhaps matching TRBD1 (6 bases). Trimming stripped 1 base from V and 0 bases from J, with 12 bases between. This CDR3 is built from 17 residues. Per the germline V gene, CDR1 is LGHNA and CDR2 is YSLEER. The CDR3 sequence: CASSQGPGTPNTGELFF. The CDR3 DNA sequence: TGCGCCAGCAGCCAAGGCCCCGGGACACCGAACACCGGGGAGCTGTTTTTT.

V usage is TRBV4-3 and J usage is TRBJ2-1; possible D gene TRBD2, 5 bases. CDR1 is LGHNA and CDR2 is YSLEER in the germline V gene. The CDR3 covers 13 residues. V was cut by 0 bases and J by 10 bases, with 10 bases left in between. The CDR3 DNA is TGCGCCAGCAGCCAAGAAGACGGGGTCGAGCAGTTCTTC. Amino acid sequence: CASSQEDGVEQFF.

The CDR3 DNA follows: TGCGCCAGCAGCTTGGCCGGACTTACAGATACGCAGTATTTT. Its translation is CASSLAGLTDTQYF. The V call is TRBV5-1, the J call TRBJ2-3; a weak D match, TRBD2 (5 bases). This CDR3 comprises 14 residues. CDR1 is SGHRS, CDR2 YFSETQ, per germline. Trimming cost V 0 bases and J 3 bases, with 8 bases left between them.

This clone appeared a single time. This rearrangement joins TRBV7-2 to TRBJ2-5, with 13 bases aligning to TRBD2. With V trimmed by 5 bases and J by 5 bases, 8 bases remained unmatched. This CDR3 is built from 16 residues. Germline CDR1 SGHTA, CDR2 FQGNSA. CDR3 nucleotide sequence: TGTGCCAGCAGCCCTGGGACTAGCGGGAACCGGGAGACCCAGTACTTC. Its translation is CASSPGTSGNRETQYF.

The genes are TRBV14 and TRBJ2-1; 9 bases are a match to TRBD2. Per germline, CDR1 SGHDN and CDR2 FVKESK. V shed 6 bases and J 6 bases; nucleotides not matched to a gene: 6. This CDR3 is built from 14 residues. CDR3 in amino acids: CASRPGTSPNEQFF. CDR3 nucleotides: TGTGCCAGCAGGCCCGGGACTAGCCCCAATGAGCAGTTCTTC.